A single sample gave rise to the 10 T cell receptor beta chains below, sequenced in a study of T cells in Graves' hyperthyroidism and ophthalmopathy. The investigators amplified TCR beta CDR3 regions from RNA transcripts. A set of HTBI primers served as the primers for a first-round RT-PCR of the TCR CDR3. TCRdb recomputed calls from the multiplex PCR reads with MiXCR, one row per CDR3 protein. Of approximately 560,000 distinct CDR3 sequences listed, 46% were seen once; the top ten hold about 8.2%. The sample consisted of peripheral blood or thyroid tissue (not recorded which). These TCRs come from a woman between 18 and 30 years old with Graves' hyperthyroidism.

The chain uses TRBV19 and TRBJ2-5; a weak D match, TRBD2 (6 bases). CDR3 length equals 16 residues. Germline values: CDR1 LNHDA, CDR2 SQIVND (reference sequence). The V end was cut by 5 bases, the J end by 3 bases, with 19 bases between. For the CDR3, the DNA is TGTGCCAGTAGTCCCCGAGGTATGGCGGGGAAAGAGACCCAGTACTTC. As protein: CASSPRGMAGKETQYF. The whole variable domain, remainder taken from reference TRBV19 and TRBJ2-5, is DGGITQSPKYLFRKEGQNVTLSCEQNLNHDAMYWYRQDPGQGLRLIYYSQIVNDFQKGDIAEGYSVSREKKESFPLTVTSAQKNPTAFYLCASSPRGMAGKETQYFGPGTRLLVL.

The chain joins TRBV7-2 to TRBJ1-2, with 9 bases identical to TRBD1. Trimming took 10 bases from V and 5 from J; bases not matched to a gene: 11. The CDR3 loop spans 14 amino acids. Per the germline V gene, CDR1 is SGHTA and CDR2 is FQGNSA. As DNA, the CDR3 is TGTGCCACCGCGGACAGGGGACAGGTTTATGGCTACACCTTC. Amino acid sequence: CATADRGQVYGYTF.

This clonotype was seen only once. The chain recombines TRBV24-1 with TRBJ2-3; TRBD2 aligns across 7 bases. V lost 4 bases, J lost 4 bases, and 13 bases stayed unmatched. The CDR3 has 17 amino acids. The germline gives CDR1 KGHDR, CDR2 SFDVKD. CDR3 nucleotide sequence: TGTGCCACCAGTGACCCATCTTTTGCGGGAGCGCCAGATACGCAGTATTTT. Its protein product is CATSDPSFAGAPDTQYF.

The chain has TRBV6-1 and TRBJ1-1; 10 bases match TRBD1. The CDR3 contains 14 residues. V dropped 9 bases and J dropped 5; count of bases not matched to a gene: 9. Germline V CDR1 and CDR2: MNHNS, SASEGT. This CDR3 is CASTGDRGRTEAFF. DNA for the CDR3: TGTGCCAGTACCGGGGACAGGGGTCGAACTGAAGCTTTCTTT.

The chain is built from TRBV9 and TRBJ1-3; D is undetermined. This CDR3 is 15 amino acids long. Trimming removed 0 bases from V and 0 bases from J, with 7 bases in between. In germline, CDR1 is SGDLS, CDR2 YYNGEE. Here the CDR3 DNA reads TGTGCCAGCAGCGTAGCAGTGAACTCTGGAAACACCATATATTTT. This gives the protein CASSVAVNSGNTIYF.

This clonotype turned up a few times. J is TRBJ1-1 and V is TRBV19, with no clear D. This CDR3 region has 13 residues. V lost 7 bases and J lost 1, with 10 bases in between. Germline V gene sequence: CDR1 LNHDA, CDR2 SQIVND (reference sequence). The CDR3 protein is CASNFPTNTEAFF. In DNA, the CDR3 is TGTGCCAGTAATTTCCCCACGAACACTGAAGCTTTCTTT. Variable domain in full (rest from reference TRBV19 and TRBJ1-1): DGGITQSPKYLFRKEGQNVTLSCEQNLNHDAMYWYRQDPGQGLRLIYYSQIVNDFQKGDIAEGYSVSREKKESFPLTVTSAQKNPTAFYLCASNFPTNTEAFFGQGTRLTVV.

This rearrangement joins TRBV10-3 to TRBJ2-7, with D possibly TRBD2 on 6 matching bases. The CDR3 contains 12 residues. The V end was cut by 10 bases, the J end by 6 bases, with 16 bases between. Per the germline V gene, CDR1 is ENHRY and CDR2 is SYGVKD. CDR3 protein: CASSPGRVEQYF. CDR3 in DNA: TGTGCCAGCTCACCCGGGAGAGTCGAGCAGTACTTC.

The sample holds many counts of this clonotype. The genes are TRBV7-3 and TRBJ1-5; no reliable D call. Germline CDR1 and CDR2: SGHTA and FQGTGA. Trimming pared 0 bases from V and 7 bases from J, leaving 7 bases between. The CDR3 sequence is 13 residues long. CDR3 coding DNA: TGTGCCAGCAGCTTAACTTCGCGGCAGCCCCAGCATTTT. Its translation is CASSLTSRQPQHF.

This clonotype was counted many times. The rearrangement joins TRBV7-2 to TRBJ1-5; D call uncertain. Germline values: CDR1 SGHTA, CDR2 FQGNSA. The CDR3 has 13 residues. With 3 bases removed from V and 4 bases from J, the gap between germline ends came to 7 bases. This CDR3 reads CASSLGLNQPQHF. The CDR3 coding sequence is TGTGCCAGCAGCTTGGGGTTAAATCAGCCCCAGCATTTT.

This clonotype appeared a few times. The rearrangement joins TRBV6-1 to TRBJ2-7, with 7 positions matching TRBD1. The CDR3 is 14 amino acids. Trimming at V came to 2 bases and at J to 7 bases, leaving 8 bases not matched to a gene. Germline CDR1 MNHNS, CDR2 SASEGT. CDR3 loop: CASSEIFQGEEQYF. CDR3 nucleotides: TGTGCCAGCAGTGAAATATTCCAGGGGGAGGAGCAGTACTTC.